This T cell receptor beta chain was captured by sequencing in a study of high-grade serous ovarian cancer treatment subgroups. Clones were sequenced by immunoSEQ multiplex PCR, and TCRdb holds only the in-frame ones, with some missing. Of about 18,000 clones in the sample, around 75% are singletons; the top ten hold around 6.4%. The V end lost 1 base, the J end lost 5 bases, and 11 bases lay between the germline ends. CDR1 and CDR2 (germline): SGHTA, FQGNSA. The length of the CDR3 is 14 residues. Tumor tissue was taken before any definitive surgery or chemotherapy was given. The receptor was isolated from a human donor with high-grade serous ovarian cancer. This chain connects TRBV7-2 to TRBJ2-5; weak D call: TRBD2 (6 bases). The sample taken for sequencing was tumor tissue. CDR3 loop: CASSLVGRGETQYF. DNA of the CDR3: TGTGCCAGCAGCTTAGTCGGGAGAGGTGAGACCCAGTACTTC.